A selection of T cell receptor beta chains follows, all from one sample in a study of monozygotic twins with inflammatory bowel disease. TCRdb reprocessed the 5' RACE reads and reports one entry per CDR3 protein, with no DNA. The specimen's table records 85,000 to 110,000 distinct CDR3 sequences. The material sequenced was blood. The receptors come from a human donor with ulcerative colitis or Crohn's disease, or a healthy co-twin of an affected twin (not recorded which). The CDR3 runs from the conserved cysteine through the conserved F or W.

j_gene: TRBJ1-3; v_gene: TRBV7-8; CDR3aa: CASSTILSGNTIYF
j_gene: TRBJ1-4; v_gene: TRBV20-1; CDR3aa: CSASDTSVANEKLFF
j_gene: TRBJ1-4; v_gene: TRBV29-1; CDR3aa: CSAVATNEKLFF
j_gene: TRBJ1-4; v_gene: TRBV12-2; CDR3aa: CASRQRDTATNEKLFF
j_gene: TRBJ1-5; v_gene: TRBV20-1; CDR3aa: CSAKVDSSNQPQHF
j_gene: TRBJ2-2; v_gene: TRBV10-1; CDR3aa: CASSQIKSGELFF
j_gene: TRBJ2-3; v_gene: TRBV29-1; CDR3aa: CSVDLAGGTDTQYF
j_gene: TRBJ1-3; v_gene: TRBV6-6; CDR3aa: CASSYGRAGNTIYF
j_gene: TRBJ2-3; v_gene: TRBV3-1; CDR3aa: CASSQDRHGGRASTDTQYF
j_gene: TRBJ1-2; v_gene: TRBV7-2; CDR3aa: CASQLQGNYGYTF
j_gene: TRBJ2-5; v_gene: TRBV6-5; CDR3aa: CASSYSGRDKVTQYF
j_gene: TRBJ2-7; v_gene: TRBV7-2; CDR3aa: CASSLDAREPYEQYF
j_gene: TRBJ2-7; v_gene: TRBV7-8; CDR3aa: CASSLVIDSYEQYF
j_gene: TRBJ2-5; v_gene: TRBV3-1; CDR3aa: CASRPGPVETQYF
j_gene: TRBJ1-5; v_gene: TRBV28; CDR3aa: CASSTGTEGRRGPQHF
j_gene: TRBJ1-6; v_gene: TRBV12-3/TRBV12-4; CDR3aa: CASRGNSNSPLHF
j_gene: TRBJ2-7; v_gene: TRBV7-2; CDR3aa: CASSISTSGSSYEQYF